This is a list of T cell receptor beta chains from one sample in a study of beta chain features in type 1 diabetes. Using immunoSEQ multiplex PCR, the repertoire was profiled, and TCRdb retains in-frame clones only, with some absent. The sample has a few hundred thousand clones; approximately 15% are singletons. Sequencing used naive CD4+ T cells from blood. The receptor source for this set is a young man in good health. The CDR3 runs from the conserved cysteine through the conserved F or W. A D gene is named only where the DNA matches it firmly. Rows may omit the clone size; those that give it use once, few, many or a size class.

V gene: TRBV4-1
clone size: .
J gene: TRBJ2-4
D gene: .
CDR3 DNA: TGCGCCAGCAGCCACCAAGAACCCCTGAAGGTTATTCAGTACTTC
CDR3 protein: CASSHQEPLKVIQYF

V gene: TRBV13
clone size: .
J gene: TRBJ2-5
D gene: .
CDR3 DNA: TGTGCCAGCAGCTTCCTAGGGTTGGCAGAGACCCAGTACTTC
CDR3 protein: CASSFLGLAETQYF

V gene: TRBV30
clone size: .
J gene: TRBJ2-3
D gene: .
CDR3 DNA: TGTGCCTGGGCGGGCAGGCTCGCCGTGATTGCGGATACGCAGTATTTT
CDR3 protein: CAWAGRLAVIADTQYF

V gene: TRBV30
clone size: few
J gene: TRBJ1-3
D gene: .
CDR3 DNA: TGTGCCTGGACAGCTAGCTCTGGAAACACCATATATTTT
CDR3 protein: CAWTASSGNTIYF

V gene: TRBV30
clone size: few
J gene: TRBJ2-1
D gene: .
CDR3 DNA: TGTGCCTGGAGTGTAGGAACCTTTATAGCTGGTGAGCAGTTCTTC
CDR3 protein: CAWSVGTFIAGEQFF

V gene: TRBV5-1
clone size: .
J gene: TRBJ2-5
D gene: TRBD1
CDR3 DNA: TGCGCCAGCAGCAAACAGGGGGCGCGGGAAGAGACCCAGTACTTC
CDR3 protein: CASSKQGAREETQYF

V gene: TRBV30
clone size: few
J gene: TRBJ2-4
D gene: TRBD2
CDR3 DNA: TGTGCCTGGAGTGTACGGGCTAGCGGGTCGAACATTCAGTACTTC
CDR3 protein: CAWSVRASGSNIQYF

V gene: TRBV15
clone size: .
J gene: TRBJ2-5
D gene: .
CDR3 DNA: TGTGCCACCAGCAGAGATCGGTACGGATCGGAGACCCAGTACTTC
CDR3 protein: CATSRDRYGSETQYF

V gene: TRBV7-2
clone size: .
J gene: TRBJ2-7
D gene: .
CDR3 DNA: TGTGCCAGCAGCTTAGGTCGCAGGGGCCCCTACGAGCAGTACTTC
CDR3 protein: CASSLGRRGPYEQYF

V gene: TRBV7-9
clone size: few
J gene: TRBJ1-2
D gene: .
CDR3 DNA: TGTGCCAGCAGCTTAGCCGGGGATGGCTACACCTTC
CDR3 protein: CASSLAGDGYTF

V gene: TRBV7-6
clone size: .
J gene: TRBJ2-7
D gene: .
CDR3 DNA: TGTGCCAGCAGCTTGGGCCCTCGGGACTACGAGCAGTACTTC
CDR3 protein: CASSLGPRDYEQYF

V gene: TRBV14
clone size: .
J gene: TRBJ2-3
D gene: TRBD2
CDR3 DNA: TGTGCCAGCAGCCAAGGACTAGCGGGAGGCACAGATACGCAGTATTTT
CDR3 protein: CASSQGLAGGTDTQYF

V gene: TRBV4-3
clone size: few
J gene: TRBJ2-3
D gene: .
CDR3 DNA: TGCGCCAGCAGCCAAGAAATGGGGGGCGGATATACGCAGTATTTT
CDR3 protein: CASSQEMGGGYTQYF

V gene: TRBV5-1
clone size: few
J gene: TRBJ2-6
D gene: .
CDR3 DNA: TGCGCCAGCAGCTCGGGACAAAGCTCTGGGGCCAACGTCCTGACTTTC
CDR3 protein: CASSSGQSSGANVLTF

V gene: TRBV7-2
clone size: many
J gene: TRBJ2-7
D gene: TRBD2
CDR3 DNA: TGTGCCAGCAGCTTATCACTAGCGGACTACGAGCAGTACTTC
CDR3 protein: CASSLSLADYEQYF

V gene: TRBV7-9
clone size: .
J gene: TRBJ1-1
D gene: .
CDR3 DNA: TGTGCCAGCAGCCGCGGACCCGGCAGAGCTTTCTTT
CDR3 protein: CASSRGPGRAFF

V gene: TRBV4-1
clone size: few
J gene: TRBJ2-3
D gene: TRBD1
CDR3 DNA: TGCGCCAGCAGCCAAGTTCAGGGGGCAACAGATACGCAGTATTTT
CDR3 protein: CASSQVQGATDTQYF

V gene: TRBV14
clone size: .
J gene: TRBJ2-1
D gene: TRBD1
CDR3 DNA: TGTGCCAGCAGAGAGGGCGGGACAGGGGACGAACAGTTCTTC
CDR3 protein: CASREGGTGDEQFF

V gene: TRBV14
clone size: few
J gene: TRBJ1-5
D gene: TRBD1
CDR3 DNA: TGTGCCAGCAGCAGAAGTACCGGGACAGGGGCGGCTCAGCCCCAGCATTTT
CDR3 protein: CASSRSTGTGAAQPQHF

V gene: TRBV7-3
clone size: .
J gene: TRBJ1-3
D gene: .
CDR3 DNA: TGTGCCAGCAGCGCGCAGGGATTTACACGGGACACCATATATTTT
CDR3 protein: CASSAQGFTRDTIYF

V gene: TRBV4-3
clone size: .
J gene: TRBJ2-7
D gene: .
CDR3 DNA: TGCGCCAGCAGCCCGCCCCCGACTAGGGGGCTATACGAGCAGTACTTC
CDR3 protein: CASSPPPTRGLYEQYF

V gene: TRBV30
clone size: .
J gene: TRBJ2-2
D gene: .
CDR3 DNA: TGTGCCGCACTCCCCTATCGCACGAACACCGGGGAGCTGTTTTTT
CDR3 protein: CAALPYRTNTGELFF

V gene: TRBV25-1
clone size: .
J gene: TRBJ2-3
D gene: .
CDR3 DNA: TGTGCCAGCAGTGAAGTTGTCACAGATACGCAGTATTTT
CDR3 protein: CASSEVVTDTQYF

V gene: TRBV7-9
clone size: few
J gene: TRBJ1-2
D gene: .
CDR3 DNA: TGTGCCAGCAGCTTGGGCAGAGACTATGGCTACACCTTC
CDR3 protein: CASSLGRDYGYTF

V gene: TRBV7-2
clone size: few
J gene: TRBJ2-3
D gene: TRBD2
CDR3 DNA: TGTGCCAGCAGCTTAATAAGCGGGAGGACAGATACGCAGTATTTT
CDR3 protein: CASSLISGRTDTQYF

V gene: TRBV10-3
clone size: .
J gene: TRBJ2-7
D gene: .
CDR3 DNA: TGTGCCATCAGTGACTCACAGGGCTACGAGCAGTACTTC
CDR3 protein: CAISDSQGYEQYF

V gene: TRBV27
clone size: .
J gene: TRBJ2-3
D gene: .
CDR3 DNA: TGTGCCAGCAGTTTATTTTATTCAGATACGCAGTATTTT
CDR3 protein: CASSLFYSDTQYF

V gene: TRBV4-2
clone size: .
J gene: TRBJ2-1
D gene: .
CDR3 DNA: TGTGCCAGCAGCCAAGATAGTCAAGAGCAGTTCTTC
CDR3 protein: CASSQDSQEQFF

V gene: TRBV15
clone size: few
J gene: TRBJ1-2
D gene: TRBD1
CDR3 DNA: TGTGCCACCAGCTGGGGGACAGGGGAGTATGGCTACACCTTC
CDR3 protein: CATSWGTGEYGYTF

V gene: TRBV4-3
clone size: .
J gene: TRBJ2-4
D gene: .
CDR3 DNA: TGCGCCAGCAGCCAAGAAGTGGCGGCCAAAAACATTCAGTACTTC
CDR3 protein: CASSQEVAAKNIQYF

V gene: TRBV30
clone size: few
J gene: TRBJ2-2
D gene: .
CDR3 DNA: TGTGCCTGGAGTCCTACCGGGGAGCTGTTTTTT
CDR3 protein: CAWSPTGELFF

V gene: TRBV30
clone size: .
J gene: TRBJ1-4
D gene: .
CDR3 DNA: TGTGCCTGGAGTGTATACGGGAACGAAAAACTGTTTTTT
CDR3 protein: CAWSVYGNEKLFF

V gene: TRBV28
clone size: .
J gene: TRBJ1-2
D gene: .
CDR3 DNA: TGTGCCAGCGACCGGGGTCTCTATGGCTACACCTTC
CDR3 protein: CASDRGLYGYTF

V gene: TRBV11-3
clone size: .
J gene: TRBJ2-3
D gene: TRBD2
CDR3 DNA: TGTGCCAGCGGAAGCGGGGGCACAGATACGCAGTATTTT
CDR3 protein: CASGSGGTDTQYF

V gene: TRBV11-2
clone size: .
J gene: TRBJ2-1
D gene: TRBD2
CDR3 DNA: TGTGCCAGCAGCATGGGACTAGCGTCCTACAATGAGCAGTTCTTC
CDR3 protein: CASSMGLASYNEQFF

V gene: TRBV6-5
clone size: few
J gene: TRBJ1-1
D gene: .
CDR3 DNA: TGTGCCAGCAGGGGGGTGAACACTGAAGCTTTCTTT
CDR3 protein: CASRGVNTEAFF

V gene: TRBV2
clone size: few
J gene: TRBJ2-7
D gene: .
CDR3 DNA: TGTGCCAGCCAGCGGGACACCCTCTCCTACGAGCAGTACTTC
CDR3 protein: CASQRDTLSYEQYF

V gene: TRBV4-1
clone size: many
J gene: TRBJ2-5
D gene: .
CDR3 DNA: TGCGCCAGCAGCTTAGCTTTCCAAGAGACCCAGTACTTC
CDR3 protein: CASSLAFQETQYF

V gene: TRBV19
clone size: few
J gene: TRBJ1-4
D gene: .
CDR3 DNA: TGTGCCAGTAGTAGCGGAAGTAGTGAAAAACTGTTTTTT
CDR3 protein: CASSSGSSEKLFF

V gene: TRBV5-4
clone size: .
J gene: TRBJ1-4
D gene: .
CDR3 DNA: TGTGCCAGCAGCCAAAGTGGAGGTGGGAATGAAAAACTGTTTTTT
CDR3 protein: CASSQSGGGNEKLFF

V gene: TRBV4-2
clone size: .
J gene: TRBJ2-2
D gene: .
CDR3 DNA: TGTGCCAGCAGCCAAGATTGGGTAACCGGGGAGCTGTTTTTT
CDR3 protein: CASSQDWVTGELFF

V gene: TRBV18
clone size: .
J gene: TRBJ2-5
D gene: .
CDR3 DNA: TGTGCCAGCTCACCGACCCATGAAGAGACCCAGTACTTC
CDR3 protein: CASSPTHEETQYF